This T cell receptor beta chain is drawn from a study of post-analysis software for immune sequencing data. This clonotype appeared a few times. Its antigen is not known. Study-wide results and limits: Compared against controls, patients with multiple sclerosis displayed significantly lower normalized Chao1 diversity. In patients, TRBV5-6, TRBV5-1 and TRBV20-1 belonged to roughly five TRBV segments found more frequently than in controls.

Prepared TCR beta cDNA libraries contained unique molecular identifiers. In TCRdb, the PCR reads were re-called with MiXCR into one record per CDR3 protein. The table includes about 160,000 distinct CDR3 sequences, roughly 34% detected once. V shed 8 bases and J shed 6 bases, with 11 bases lying between them. The CDR3 sequence is 11 residues long. CDR1 is MNHEY and CDR2 is SVGAGI in the germline V gene. The TCR comes from a girl aged 5 to 17 with multiple sclerosis. The sequencing used blood, collected after autologous hematopoietic stem cell transplantation. The chain couples TRBV6-5 to TRBJ2-7; D uncertain. The chain's CDR3 is CASRVGFEQYF. DNA for the CDR3: TGTGCCAGCCGCGTTGGTTTCGAGCAGTACTTC.